This T cell receptor (beta chain) was obtained from a study of blood T cell repertoires in COVID-19. This CDR3 has 14 amino acids. CDR1 is SGHNT, CDR2 YENEEA, per germline. The V and J ends lost 4 bases and 1 base, in that order; junction bases with no gene match: 3. The data were produced by immunoSEQ multiplex PCR, yet TCRdb's version contains in-frame clones alone and is incomplete. The sample lists roughly 520,000 clones, around 87% seen once, with about 2% in the top ten. This chain links TRBV11-3 with TRBJ1-1; the match to TRBD1 covers 7 bases. The source is a woman aged 40 to 50 who had recovered from COVID-19. Sequenced material: PBMCs or T cells enriched from blood (not recorded which). This CDR3 reads CASSSRTGNTEAFF. The CDR3 coding sequence is TGTGCCAGCAGCTCCCGGACAGGGAACACTGAAGCTTTCTTT.